This T cell receptor (beta chain) is drawn from a study of shared clonotypes between healthy human individuals. The V gene's germline CDR1 is SGHAT and CDR2 FQNNGV. The V end was cut by 0 bases, the J end by 3 bases, with 9 bases between. This CDR3 is 14 amino acids long. Generated by immunoSEQ multiplex PCR, the TCRdb table keeps only in-frame clones and is missing some. This sample has around 750,000 clones, with approximately 74% found just once. The sequence came from a woman in her 30s in good health. This rearrangement joins TRBV11-2 to TRBJ2-7; D might be TRBD1 (5 bases). Material for sequencing was memory CD4+ T cells sorted from blood. The subset here: CD45RA-negative fraction. CDR3 sequence reads: CASSLDNRNYEQYF. The CDR3 nucleotides read TGTGCCAGCAGCTTAGATAACAGGAACTACGAGCAGTACTTC.